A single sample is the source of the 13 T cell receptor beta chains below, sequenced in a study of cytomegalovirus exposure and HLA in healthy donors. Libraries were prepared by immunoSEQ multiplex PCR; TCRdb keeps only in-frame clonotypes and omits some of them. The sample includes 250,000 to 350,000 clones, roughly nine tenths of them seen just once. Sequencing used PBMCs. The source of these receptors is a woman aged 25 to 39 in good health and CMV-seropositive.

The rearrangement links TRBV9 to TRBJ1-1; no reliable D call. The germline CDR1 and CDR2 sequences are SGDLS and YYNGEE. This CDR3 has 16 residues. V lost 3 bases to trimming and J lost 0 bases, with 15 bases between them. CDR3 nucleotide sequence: TGTGCCAGCAGCGGAAATCCTGGCAGGATGAACACTGAAGCTTTCTTT. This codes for CASSGNPGRMNTEAFF. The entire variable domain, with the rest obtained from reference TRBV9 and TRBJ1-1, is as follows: DSGVTQTPKHLITATGQRVTLRCSPRSGDLSVYWYQQSLDQGLQFLIQYYNGEERAKGNILERFSAQQFPDLHSELNLSSLELGDSALYFCASSGNPGRMNTEAFFGQGTRLTVV.

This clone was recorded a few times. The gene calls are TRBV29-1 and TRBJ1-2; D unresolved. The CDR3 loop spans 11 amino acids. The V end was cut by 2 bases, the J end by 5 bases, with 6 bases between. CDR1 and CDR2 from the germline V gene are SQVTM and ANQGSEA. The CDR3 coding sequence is TGCAGCGTTGAATCGGCGTATGGCTACACCTTC. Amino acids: CSVESAYGYTF.

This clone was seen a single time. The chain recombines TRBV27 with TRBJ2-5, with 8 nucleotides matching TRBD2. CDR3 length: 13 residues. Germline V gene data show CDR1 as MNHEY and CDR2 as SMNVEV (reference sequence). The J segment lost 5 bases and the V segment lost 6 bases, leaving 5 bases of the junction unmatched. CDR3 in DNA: TGTGCCAGCAGGGAGCGGGGGAGGGAGACCCAGTACTTC. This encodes CASRERGRETQYF.

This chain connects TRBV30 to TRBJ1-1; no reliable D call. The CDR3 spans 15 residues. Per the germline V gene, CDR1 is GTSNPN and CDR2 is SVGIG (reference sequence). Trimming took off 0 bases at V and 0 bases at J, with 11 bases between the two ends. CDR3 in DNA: TGTGCCTGGAGTGTACTTCCGGGCATGAACACTGAAGCTTTCTTT. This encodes CAWSVLPGMNTEAFF.

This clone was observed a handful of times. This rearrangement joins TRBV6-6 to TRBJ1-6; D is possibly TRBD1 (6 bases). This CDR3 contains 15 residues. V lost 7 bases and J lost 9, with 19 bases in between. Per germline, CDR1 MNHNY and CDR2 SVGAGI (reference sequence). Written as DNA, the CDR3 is TGTGCCAGCACGCCACAGGGTCTTGGGAGTTCACCCCTCCACTTT. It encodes CASTPQGLGSSPLHF.

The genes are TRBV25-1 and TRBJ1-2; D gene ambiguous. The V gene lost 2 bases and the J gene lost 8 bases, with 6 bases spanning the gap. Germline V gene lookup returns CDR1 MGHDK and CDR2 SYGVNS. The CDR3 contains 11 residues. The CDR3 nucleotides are TGTGCCAGCAGTGAAGCCTCGGGCTACACCTTC. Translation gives CASSEASGYTF.

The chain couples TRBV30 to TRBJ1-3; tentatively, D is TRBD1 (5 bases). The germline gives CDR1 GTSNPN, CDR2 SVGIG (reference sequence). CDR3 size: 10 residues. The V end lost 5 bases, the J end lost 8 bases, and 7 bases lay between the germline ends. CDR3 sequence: CAWRGDTIYF. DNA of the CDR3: TGTGCCTGGCGAGGGGACACCATATATTTT.

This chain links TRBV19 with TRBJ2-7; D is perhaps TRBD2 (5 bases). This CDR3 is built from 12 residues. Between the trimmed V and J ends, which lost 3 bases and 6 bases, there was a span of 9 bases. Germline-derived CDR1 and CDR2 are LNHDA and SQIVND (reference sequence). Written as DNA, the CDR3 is TGTGCCAGTAGTATGGGAGCTAGCGAGCAGTACTTC. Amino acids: CASSMGASEQYF.

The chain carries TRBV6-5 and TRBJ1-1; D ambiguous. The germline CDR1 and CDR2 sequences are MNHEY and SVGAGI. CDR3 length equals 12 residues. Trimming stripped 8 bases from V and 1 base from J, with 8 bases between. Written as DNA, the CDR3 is TGTGCCAGCGGTTTACGGAACACTGAAGCTTTCTTT. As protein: CASGLRNTEAFF.

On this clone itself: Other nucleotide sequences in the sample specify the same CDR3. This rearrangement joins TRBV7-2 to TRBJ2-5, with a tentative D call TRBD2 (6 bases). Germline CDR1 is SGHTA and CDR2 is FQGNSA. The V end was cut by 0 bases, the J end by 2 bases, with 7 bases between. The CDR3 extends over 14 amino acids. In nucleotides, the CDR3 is TGTGCCAGCAGCTTAGCAGGGACTCAAGAGACCCAGTACTTC. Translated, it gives CASSLAGTQETQYF.

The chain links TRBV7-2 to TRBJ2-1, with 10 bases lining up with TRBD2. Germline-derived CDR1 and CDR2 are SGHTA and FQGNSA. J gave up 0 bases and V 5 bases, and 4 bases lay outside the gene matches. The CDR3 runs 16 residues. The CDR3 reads CASSALAGSSYNEQFF. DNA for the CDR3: TGTGCCAGCAGCGCACTAGCGGGGAGCTCCTACAATGAGCAGTTCTTC.

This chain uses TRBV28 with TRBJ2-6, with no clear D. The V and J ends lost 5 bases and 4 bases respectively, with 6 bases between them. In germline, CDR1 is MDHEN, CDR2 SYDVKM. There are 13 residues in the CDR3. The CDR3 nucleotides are TGTGCCAGCAGTCCAACGGGGGCCAACGTCCTGACTTTC. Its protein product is CASSPTGANVLTF.

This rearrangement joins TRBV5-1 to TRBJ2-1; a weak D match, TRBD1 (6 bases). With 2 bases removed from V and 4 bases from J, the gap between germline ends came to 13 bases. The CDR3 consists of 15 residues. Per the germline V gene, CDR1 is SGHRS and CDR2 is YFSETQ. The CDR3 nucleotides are TGCGCCAGCAGCTTTTCGGGACAAAGTTACAATGAGCAGTTCTTC. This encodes CASSFSGQSYNEQFF.